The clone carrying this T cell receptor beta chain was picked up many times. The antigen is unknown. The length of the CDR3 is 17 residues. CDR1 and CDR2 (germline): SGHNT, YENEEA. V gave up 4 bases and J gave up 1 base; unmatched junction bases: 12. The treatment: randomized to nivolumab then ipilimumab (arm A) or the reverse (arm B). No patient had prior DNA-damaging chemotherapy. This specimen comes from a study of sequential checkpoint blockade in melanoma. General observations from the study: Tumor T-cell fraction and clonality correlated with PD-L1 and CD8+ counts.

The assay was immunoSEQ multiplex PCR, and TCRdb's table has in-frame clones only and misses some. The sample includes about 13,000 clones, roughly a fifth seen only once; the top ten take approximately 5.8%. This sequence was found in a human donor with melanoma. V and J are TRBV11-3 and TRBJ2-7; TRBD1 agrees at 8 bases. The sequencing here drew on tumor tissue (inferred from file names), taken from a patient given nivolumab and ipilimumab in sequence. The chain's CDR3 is CASSSFDRGLTSYEQYF. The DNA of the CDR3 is TGTGCCAGCAGCTCCTTCGACAGGGGCTTAACATCCTACGAGCAGTACTTC.